The 13 T cell receptor beta chains given below trace back to one sample, sequenced in a study of T cell clonotyping in hematopoietic cell transplantation. TCRdb keeps only in-frame clones here, not all; method: immunoSEQ multiplex PCR. The profile shows roughly 1,600 clones, approximately 80% of them singletons. Sample: PBMCs, taken 30 days after allogeneic stem cell transplant. Every receptor here comes from a male patient aged 60 to 75 who had an allogeneic stem cell transplant, so the T cells may come from the graft donor. Some clones in this sample may be carry-over from other donors' samples.

The V call is TRBV6-6, the J call TRBJ1-5; D is ambiguous. The length of the CDR3 is 12 residues. Germline CDR1 is MNHNY and CDR2 is SVGAGI (reference sequence). The V and J ends lost 10 bases and 2 bases respectively, with 9 bases between them. CDR3 amino acids: CATGDGNQPQHF. As DNA, the CDR3 is TGTGCCACCGGTGATGGCAATCAGCCCCAGCATTTT.

The chain uses TRBV15 and TRBJ2-1, with 7 bases aligning to TRBD1. In germline, CDR1 is LNHNV, CDR2 YYDKDF (reference sequence). V shed 5 bases and J 2 bases; nucleotides not matched to a gene: 6. The CDR3 runs to 15 residues. CDR3 sequence (DNA): TGTGCCACCAGCGACGTAACAGGGGCCTACAATGAGCAGTTCTTC. Its translation: CATSDVTGAYNEQFF. The variable domain in full, with the rest retrieved from reference TRBV15 and TRBJ2-1, is DAMVIQNPRYQVTQFGKPVTLSCSQTLNHNVMYWYQQKSSQAPKLLFHYYDKDFNNEADTPDNFQSRRPNTSFCFLDIRSPGLGDTAMYLCATSDVTGAYNEQFFGPGTRLTVL.

This chain connects TRBV5-6 to TRBJ1-2; no firm D call. CDR3 size: 10 residues. V was trimmed by 4 bases and J by 14 bases, leaving 12 bases between them. CDR1 and CDR2 from the germline V gene are SGHDT and YYEEEE. CDR3 in amino acids: CASSVRGTTF. The DNA of the CDR3 is TGTGCCAGCAGCGTGCGGGGTACAACCTTC.

V is TRBV30 and J is TRBJ2-3; D gene ambiguous. The CDR3 contains 14 residues. V gave up 0 bases and J gave up 2 bases, with 9 bases separating them. The germline V gene encodes CDR1 GTSNPN and CDR2 SVGIG (reference sequence). The CDR3 coding sequence is TGTGCCTGGAGTGTGGTACCCTCCACAGATACGCAGTATTTT. Encoded protein: CAWSVVPSTDTQYF.

This sequence joins TRBV6-5 and TRBJ1-1, with D perhaps TRBD1 (6 bases). The CDR3 has 16 amino acids. Germline CDR1 reads MNHEY; CDR2 reads SVGAGI. The ends were cut back, 0 bases at V and 0 bases at J, with 11 bases in the middle. Here the CDR3 DNA reads TGTGCCAGCAGTTACTCGGTGACAGGCTTGAACACTGAAGCTTTCTTT. Translating gives CASSYSVTGLNTEAFF.

This rearrangement joins TRBV30 to TRBJ1-5, with 9 positions matching TRBD1. Per germline, CDR1 GTSNPN and CDR2 SVGIG (reference sequence). Unmatched junction bases numbered 8, after V lost 5 bases and J lost 3 bases. This CDR3 is built from 15 residues. The CDR3 here is CAWSDRGVFNQPQHF. The CDR3, as DNA: TGTGCCTGGTCGGACAGGGGAGTTTTCAATCAGCCCCAGCATTTT.

The chain employs TRBV27 and TRBJ1-2, with 9 bases lining up with TRBD1. CDR3 length: 13 residues. Germline V gene sequence: CDR1 MNHEY, CDR2 SMNVEV (reference sequence). The ends lost 3 bases at V and 7 bases at J; junction bases unmatched: 3. CDR3 coding DNA: TGTGCCAGCAGTTTCGTACAGGGGGCTGGCTACACCTTC. This sequence encodes CASSFVQGAGYTF.

The chain uses TRBV29-1 and TRBJ2-7; D is unresolved. This CDR3 comprises 10 residues. Germline values: CDR1 SQVTM, CDR2 ANQGSEA. Trimming took off 4 bases at V and 1 base at J, with 2 bases between the two ends. The CDR3 protein is CSVGSYEQYF. The CDR3 region has the DNA TGCAGCGTTGGATCCTACGAGCAGTACTTC.

This clone was found once. The genes are TRBV27 and TRBJ2-7; TRBD1 aligns across 7 bases. The CDR3 sequence is 15 residues long. J gave up 4 bases and V 6 bases, and 12 bases lay outside the gene matches. In germline, CDR1 is MNHEY, CDR2 SMNVEV (reference sequence). The DNA for the CDR3 is TGTGCCAGCAGCACCATACCGGGACAGAATTACGAGCAGTACTTC. Protein: CASSTIPGQNYEQYF.

This clone was observed once. J is TRBJ1-2 and V is TRBV2; D unresolved. V lost 7 bases and J 4 bases, leaving 10 bases between the germline ends. The CDR3 covers 12 residues. From germline, CDR1 is SNHLY and CDR2 FYNNEI. Here the CDR3 reads CASTLDRYGYTF. The CDR3 bases are TGTGCCAGCACCCTGGACCGCTATGGCTACACCTTC.

The chain links TRBV6-5 to TRBJ1-6; no clear D. Germline loops: CDR1 MNHEY, CDR2 SVGAGI. The CDR3 runs to 16 residues. V was cut by 2 bases and J by 0 bases, with 8 bases left in between. The CDR3 loop is CASSYRPISYNSPLHF. CDR3 nucleotides: TGTGCCAGCAGTTACAGGCCCATCTCCTATAATTCACCCCTCCACTTT.

This clone showed up just once. The chain employs TRBV6-1 and TRBJ2-1, with D perhaps matching TRBD1 (5 bases). V was cut by 6 bases and J by 4 bases, with 10 bases left in between. The CDR3 is 13 amino acids. Germline CDR1 is MNHNS and CDR2 is SASEGT. CDR3 protein: CASSPTEYNEQFF. CDR3 nucleotides: TGTGCCAGCAGCCCGACAGAATACAATGAGCAGTTCTTC.

The rearrangement links TRBV27 to TRBJ2-1; TRBD2 matches at 10 bases. CDR1 is MNHEY, CDR2 SMNVEV, per germline (reference sequence). The V and J ends lost 10 bases and 4 bases, in that order; junction bases with no gene match: 7. The length of the CDR3 is 14 residues. The CDR3 loop reads CATGTSEWYNEQFF. CDR3 bases: TGTGCCACTGGGACTAGCGAGTGGTACAATGAGCAGTTCTTC.